Shown below are 29 T cell receptor beta chains from a single sample sequenced in a study of technical replicates of blood from a few donors. Profiled with immunoSEQ multiplex PCR; TCRdb holds only in-frame clones, not every one. Among more than 70,000 clones listed, around nine tenths were seen once. The specimen was T cells isolated from PBMCs. The receptors come from a human donor in good health.

The chain combines TRBV9 with TRBJ2-7; D might be TRBD1 (6 bases). Germline assignment: CDR1 SGDLS and CDR2 YYNGEE. The CDR3 extends over 17 amino acids. V shed 0 bases and J shed 0 bases, with 16 bases lying between them. The CDR3 protein is CASSVAPGQHISYEQYF. In DNA form, the CDR3 reads TGTGCCAGCAGCGTAGCCCCAGGACAGCATATCTCCTACGAGCAGTACTTC.

V is TRBV5-1 and J is TRBJ1-1, with D possibly TRBD1 on 5 matching bases. This CDR3 comprises 15 residues. Germline V gives CDR1 SGHRS, CDR2 YFSETQ. Trimming removed 1 base from V and 2 bases from J, with 12 bases in between. The CDR3, as DNA: TGCGCCAGCAGCTTGAGTCCGACAGATAACACTGAAGCTTTCTTT. Its translation is CASSLSPTDNTEAFF.

V usage is TRBV29-1 and J usage is TRBJ2-5; 10 bases agree with TRBD2. V was pared by 2 bases and J by 2 bases, with 2 bases of the junction left unmatched. CDR1 is SQVTM and CDR2 is ANQGSEA in the germline V gene. The CDR3 length is 14 residues. CDR3 DNA: TGCAGCGTTGAATTTAGCGGGAGGCAAGAGACCCAGTACTTC. This gives the protein CSVEFSGRQETQYF.

The CDR3, as DNA: TGTGCCAGCAGCTTTAGGGGTGGTGGGACCCAGTACTTC. It encodes CASSFRGGGTQYF. This chain uses TRBV7-9 with TRBJ2-5, with a tentative D call TRBD1 (5 bases). The CDR3 has 13 residues. V lost 3 bases to trimming and J lost 7 bases, with 12 bases between them. From germline, CDR1 is SEHNR and CDR2 FQNEAQ (reference sequence).

J is TRBJ2-2 and V is TRBV7-2; the D is unclear. This CDR3 has 14 amino acids. Germline lookup yields CDR1 SGHTA and CDR2 FQGNSA. The V gene lost 5 bases and the J gene lost 3 bases, with 10 bases spanning the gap. The CDR3 sequence is CASSVSRDTGELFF. CDR3 DNA: TGTGCCAGCAGCGTTAGCCGGGACACCGGGGAGCTGTTTTTT.

The chain has TRBV2 and TRBJ1-3; D may be TRBD1 (6 bases). This CDR3 comprises 12 residues. Between the trimmed V and J ends, which lost 7 bases and 4 bases, there was a span of 8 bases. CDR1 is SNHLY and CDR2 is FYNNEI in the germline V gene. In DNA, the CDR3 is TGTGCCAGCAACAGGGTAGGAAACACCATATATTTT. It encodes CASNRVGNTIYF.

V gene TRBV28 combines with J gene TRBJ2-7, with 11 nucleotides matching TRBD1. J gave up 7 bases and V 5 bases, and 7 bases lay outside the gene matches. This CDR3 has 14 residues. CDR1 is MDHEN and CDR2 is SYDVKM in the germline V gene. As DNA, the CDR3 is TGTGCCAGCAGTCCTGGACAGGGGGCTAGGGAGCAGTACTTC. It is translated as CASSPGQGAREQYF.

The V call is TRBV25-1, the J call TRBJ1-2; 9 bases are a match to TRBD1. CDR3 length equals 14 residues. The V and J ends lost 4 bases and 7 bases, in that order; junction bases with no gene match: 7. Germline V gene data show CDR1 as MGHDK and CDR2 as SYGVNS. CDR3 in amino acids: CASSVRTGASGYTF. The CDR3 region has the DNA TGTGCCAGCAGTGTCCGGACAGGGGCCAGTGGCTACACCTTC.

The chain employs TRBV9 and TRBJ2-3; D is perhaps TRBD1 (5 bases). V was trimmed by 1 base and J by 6 bases, leaving 18 bases between them. Germline-derived CDR1 and CDR2 are SGDLS and YYNGEE. CDR3 length: 16 residues. The CDR3 DNA reads as TGTGCCAGCAGCGTATCAGGACAAGCCCACTTGGATACGCAGTATTTT. Protein sequence: CASSVSGQAHLDTQYF. The entire variable domain, with the rest obtained from reference TRBV9 and TRBJ2-3, is as follows: DSGVTQTPKHLITATGQRVTLRCSPRSGDLSVYWYQQSLDQGLQFLIQYYNGEERAKGNILERFSAQQFPDLHSELNLSSLELGDSALYFCASSVSGQAHLDTQYFGPGTRLTVL.

The chain links TRBV29-1 to TRBJ2-2; 7 positions agree with TRBD2. CDR1 and CDR2 (germline): SQVTM, ANQGSEA. The length of the CDR3 is 13 residues. The trim removed 4 bases at V and 7 bases at J, leaving 6 bases unmatched. The chain's CDR3 is CSVVGSGVGELFF. In DNA form, the CDR3 reads TGCAGCGTTGTCGGGAGCGGGGTCGGGGAGCTGTTTTTT.

The chain is built from TRBV9 and TRBJ2-3; D call uncertain. The CDR3 has 15 residues. Germline values: CDR1 SGDLS, CDR2 YYNGEE. The ends were cut back, 0 bases at V and 0 bases at J, with 8 bases in the middle. This chain's CDR3 is CASSVDAVSTDTQYF. CDR3 bases: TGTGCCAGCAGCGTAGATGCAGTGAGCACAGATACGCAGTATTTT.

The chain carries TRBV6-6 and TRBJ1-2; no clear D. Germline V gene data show CDR1 as MNHNY and CDR2 as SVGAGI (reference sequence). CDR3 size: 15 residues. The ends were cut back, 8 bases at V and 4 bases at J, with 20 bases in the middle. The CDR3, as DNA: TGTGCCAGCGTTGTCAGTATAATAGAGGGCTATGGCTACACCTTC. Protein product: CASVVSIIEGYGYTF.

The V gene is TRBV2, the J gene TRBJ1-4, with D possibly TRBD1 on 6 matching bases. Germline CDR1 SNHLY, CDR2 FYNNEI. With 1 base removed from V and 7 bases from J, the gap between germline ends came to 16 bases. The CDR3 loop spans 16 amino acids. The CDR3 coding sequence is TGTGCCAGCAGTGAAGGACAGACAGGTCAAGCTGAAAAACTGTTTTTT. Amino acids: CASSEGQTGQAEKLFF.

The DNA of the CDR3 is TGTGCCAGCAGTCTCCAGGGCTATGAGCAGTTCTTC. This encodes CASSLQGYEQFF. The rearrangement links TRBV27 to TRBJ2-1; D might be TRBD1 (5 bases). The CDR3 consists of 12 residues. CDR1 is MNHEY, CDR2 SMNVEV, per germline (reference sequence). Trimming shortened V by 5 bases and J by 8 bases, and 10 bases separated the two germline ends.

The chain combines TRBV19 with TRBJ1-6; 7 nucleotides align to TRBD1. Germline trimming cut 6 bases from V and 8 bases from J; bases unmatched to any gene: 13. CDR3 length: 16 amino acids. Germline V lookup: CDR1 LNHDA, CDR2 SQIVND (reference sequence). For the CDR3, the DNA is TGTGCCAGTAGCCTCAAGGACAGGTCTAGTTATTCACCCCTCCACTTT. It translates to CASSLKDRSSYSPLHF.

V and J are TRBV28 and TRBJ2-7, with D maybe TRBD2 (6 bases). Germline assignment: CDR1 MDHEN and CDR2 SYDVKM. The CDR3 is 16 residues long. V lost 6 bases and J 4 bases, leaving 22 bases between the germline ends. CDR3 sequence reads: CASSPTSTPYMYEQYF. Written as DNA, the CDR3 is TGTGCCAGCAGCCCCACTAGCACCCCTTACATGTACGAGCAGTACTTC.

This rearrangement joins TRBV28 to TRBJ2-7, with 9 bases identical to TRBD1. Germline assignment: CDR1 MDHEN and CDR2 SYDVKM. Germline trimming cut 2 bases from V and 3 bases from J; bases unmatched to any gene: 2. The length of the CDR3 is 14 residues. The CDR3 is CASSLTGGNYEQYF. The DNA for the CDR3 is TGTGCCAGCAGTTTAACAGGGGGCAACTACGAGCAGTACTTC.

This rearrangement joins TRBV6-1 to TRBJ2-1; 11 bases are a match to TRBD1. With V trimmed by 6 bases and J by 5 bases, 6 bases remained unmatched. Germline lookup yields CDR1 MNHNS and CDR2 SASEGT. The CDR3 extends over 15 amino acids. CDR3: CASRWDRGGDNEQFF. The CDR3 nucleotides read TGTGCCAGCAGGTGGGACAGGGGGGGGGACAATGAGCAGTTCTTC.

The chain carries TRBV11-2 and TRBJ2-2; TRBD1 agrees at 11 bases. The CDR3 is 16 amino acids. Germline-derived CDR1 and CDR2 are SGHAT and FQNNGV. The V segment lost 5 bases and the J segment 6 bases; nucleotides outside the gene matches: 8. This chain's CDR3 is CASSETGTGGSGELFF. The CDR3 region has the DNA TGTGCCAGCAGCGAAACCGGGACAGGGGGTTCCGGGGAGCTGTTTTTT.

The chain employs TRBV7-9 and TRBJ2-7; tentative D call: TRBD1 (5 bases). Trimming removed 1 base from V and 1 base from J, with 11 bases in between. Germline V CDR1 and CDR2: SEHNR, FQNEAQ (reference sequence). The CDR3 contains 15 residues. Here the CDR3 reads CASSLGAGPSYEQYF. CDR3 DNA: TGTGCCAGCAGCTTAGGTGCAGGGCCGTCCTACGAGCAGTACTTC.

The rearrangement links TRBV19 to TRBJ2-6; 13 nucleotides agree with TRBD2. The V segment lost 5 bases and the J segment 0 bases; nucleotides outside the gene matches: 13. CDR1 is LNHDA and CDR2 is SQIVND in the germline V gene (reference sequence). This CDR3 comprises 21 residues. The DNA of the CDR3 is TGTGCCAGTAGTGCACGACTAGCGGGAGGATTGGTTGGCTCTGGGGCCAACGTCCTGACTTTC. Amino acids: CASSARLAGGLVGSGANVLTF.

This chain joins TRBV30 and TRBJ2-3; the match to TRBD2 covers 10 bases. The CDR3 is 15 residues long. The V and J ends lost 0 bases and 7 bases, in that order; junction bases with no gene match: 7. Germline values: CDR1 GTSNPN, CDR2 SVGIG (reference sequence). The CDR3 spells CAWSVAGGTVNTQYF. The CDR3 DNA is TGTGCCTGGAGTGTAGCGGGGGGGACTGTGAATACGCAGTATTTT.

The V and J genes are TRBV15 and TRBJ2-1, with 12 bases aligning to TRBD1. The CDR3 length is 19 residues. Trimming at V came to 0 bases and at J to 0 bases, leaving 6 bases not matched to a gene. CDR1 and CDR2 (germline): LNHNV, YYDKDF (reference sequence). The CDR3 loop is CATSRDGTGGYLSYNEQFF. For the CDR3, the DNA is TGTGCCACCAGCAGAGATGGGACAGGGGGCTACCTCTCCTACAATGAGCAGTTCTTC.

The V and J genes are TRBV6-5 and TRBJ2-1; a weak D match, TRBD1 (5 bases). The CDR3 spans 13 residues. The V gene lost 6 bases and the J gene lost 9 bases, with 15 bases spanning the gap. The germline V gene has CDR1 MNHEY and CDR2 SVGAGI. CDR3 nucleotide sequence: TGTGCCAGCAGGTATGGGATTGGGGCTGAGCAGTTCTTC. Its protein is CASRYGIGAEQFF.

The chain joins TRBV4-1 to TRBJ2-1; TRBD2 is a possible D gene (6 bases). Germline V gene lookup returns CDR1 MGHRA and CDR2 YSYEKL. The CDR3 is 15 amino acids. The V gene lost 0 bases and the J gene lost 5 bases, with 11 bases spanning the gap. The CDR3 protein is CASSQDLLANNEQFF. CDR3 coding DNA: TGCGCCAGCAGCCAAGATCTGCTAGCGAACAATGAGCAGTTCTTC.

The chain couples TRBV5-6 to TRBJ1-1; D unresolved. CDR1 SGHDT and CDR2 YYEEEE come from the germline V gene. This CDR3 contains 17 residues. Trimming took off 0 bases at V and 1 base at J, with 16 bases between the two ends. CDR3 sequence reads: CASSLGTSLYSNTEAFF. In nucleotides, the CDR3 is TGTGCCAGCAGCTTGGGGACTTCCCTCTATTCGAACACTGAAGCTTTCTTT.

The chain combines TRBV18 with TRBJ2-4; 9 positions agree with TRBD1. CDR3 length: 16 amino acids. V lost 3 bases and J lost 6; bases outside the gene matches: 9. The V gene's germline CDR1 is KGHSH and CDR2 LQKENI. The CDR3 DNA reads TGTGCCAGCTCACCGCGAGGGACAGGGCTTGGAAACATTCAGTACTTC. Translating it yields CASSPRGTGLGNIQYF.

The rearrangement joins TRBV7-2 to TRBJ1-6; D is uncertain. The CDR3 is 16 amino acids. Germline-derived CDR1 and CDR2 are SGHTA and FQGNSA. The germline V and J ends were trimmed by 3 bases and 0 bases, with 9 bases remaining between them. This chain's CDR3 is CASSFSGSSYNSPLHF. In DNA form, the CDR3 reads TGTGCCAGCAGCTTTTCGGGGAGCTCCTATAATTCACCCCTCCACTTT. Variable domain in full (rest from reference TRBV7-2 and TRBJ1-6): GAGVSQSPSNKVTEKGKDVELRCDPISGHTALYWYRQSLGQGLEFLIYFQGNSAPDKSGLPSDRFSAERTGGSVSTLTIQRTQQEDSAVYLCASSFSGSSYNSPLHFGNGTRLTVT.

The table lists this clone with a count of one. The J gene is TRBJ2-5, the V gene TRBV7-9; tentatively, D is TRBD1 (6 bases). The length of the CDR3 is 15 residues. CDR1 is SEHNR, CDR2 FQNEAQ, per germline (reference sequence). V lost 3 bases and J lost 4, with 15 bases in between. The CDR3, as DNA: TGTGCCAGCAGCTTTACACAGGGTTTATTAGAGACCCAGTACTTC. Amino acid sequence: CASSFTQGLLETQYF.